The 21 T cell receptor beta chains below come from one sample, sequenced in a study of T cell responses to AZD1222 COVID-19 vaccine (dated by TCRdb to about 2021). The library was produced with the immunoSEQ multiplex PCR assay. Not all clones reach the TCRdb copy of this immuneACCESS table, which keeps in-frame sequences only. Checked studies attribute under half of the gap to unresolved V genes and leave the rest unexplained. This sample is represented by roughly 100,000 clones; approximately 89% of them were singletons. The ten largest make up roughly a tenth of the sample. The time point label here, explained by the study, means: about 28 days (+/-7) after the second vaccine dose. Specimen: peripheral blood, collected 28 days after the second AZD1222 dose. These receptors were taken from an adult who received the AZD1222 COVID-19 vaccine.

The gene calls are TRBV28 and TRBJ2-1, with 11 bases matching TRBD2. The trim removed 2 bases at V and 7 bases at J, leaving 4 bases unmatched. Germline V gene data show CDR1 as MDHEN and CDR2 as SYDVKM. The CDR3 spans 15 residues. The CDR3 DNA reads TGTGCCAGCAGTTTACCACTAGCGGGAGTAAATGAGCAGTTCTTC. Its translation: CASSLPLAGVNEQFF.

In this sample, this clone turned up once. The J gene is TRBJ2-3, the V gene TRBV5-4; D is undetermined. V was shortened by 0 bases and J by 6 bases, with 2 bases between the two germline ends. Germline CDR1 SGHNT, CDR2 YYREEE (reference sequence). The CDR3 covers 11 residues. Here the CDR3 reads CASSLEDTQYF. DNA for the CDR3: TGTGCCAGCAGCTTGGAGGATACGCAGTATTTT.

V is TRBV7-9 and J is TRBJ2-1; D may correspond to TRBD1 or TRBD2 (5 bases each). Germline V CDR1 and CDR2: SEHNR, FQNEAQ (reference sequence). Trimming shortened V by 5 bases and J by 9 bases, and 23 bases separated the two germline ends. The CDR3 has 16 residues. The CDR3 is CASSRTGTLVFSEQFF. The CDR3 DNA reads TGTGCCAGCAGCCGAACCGGGACCCTCGTTTTCAGTGAGCAGTTCTTC.

The chain links TRBV7-3 to TRBJ2-5; maybe TRBD2 (6 bases). CDR1 is SGHTA and CDR2 is FQGTGA in the germline V gene. This CDR3 contains 15 residues. Trimming left V 2 bases short and J 5 bases short, with 15 bases between. The CDR3 sequence is CASSLGLAGLETQYF. DNA for the CDR3: TGTGCCAGCAGCTTAGGGTTGGCGGGGCTGGAGACCCAGTACTTC.

This clone was picked up one time. The V gene is TRBV6-5, the J gene TRBJ1-2, with D perhaps matching TRBD1 (6 bases). V was trimmed by 8 bases and J by 4 bases, leaving 20 bases between them. The CDR3 sequence is 15 residues long. The germline V gene has CDR1 MNHEY and CDR2 SVGAGI. CDR3 loop: CASPAPRGRGYGYTF. DNA for the CDR3: TGTGCCAGCCCAGCCCCCAGGGGAAGGGGCTATGGCTACACCTTC.

The chain combines TRBV4-2 with TRBJ1-6; a possible D gene is TRBD1 (5 bases). Trimming shortened V by 0 bases and J by 3 bases, and 9 bases separated the two germline ends. CDR3 length: 16 amino acids. From germline, CDR1 is LGHNA and CDR2 YNFKEQ. The CDR3 reads CASSQDLRGYNSPLHF. The CDR3 nucleotides are TGTGCCAGCAGCCAAGATTTAAGGGGCTATAATTCACCCCTCCACTTT.

This sequence joins TRBV25-1 and TRBJ1-5; 9 bases map to TRBD1. The V gene's germline CDR1 is MGHDK and CDR2 SYGVNS. Unmatched junction bases numbered 11, after V lost 10 bases and J lost 10 bases. This CDR3 comprises 13 residues. CDR3 nucleotide sequence: TGTGCCACTTCTCCGGGACAGGGATCCCCCCAGCATTTT. It codes for CATSPGQGSPQHF.

The rearrangement joins TRBV28 to TRBJ1-2; the D gene is possibly TRBD1 (5 bases). From germline, CDR1 is MDHEN and CDR2 SYDVKM. V lost 5 bases, J lost 1 base, and 11 bases lay in between. The CDR3 extends over 14 amino acids. The CDR3 DNA is TGTGCCAGCAGTGGCTCAGGGTATAACTATGGCTACACCTTC. This gives the protein CASSGSGYNYGYTF.

This sequence joins TRBV27 and TRBJ2-5; the D is unclear. This CDR3 region has 13 residues. Trimming pared 3 bases from V and 7 bases from J, leaving 12 bases between. Looked up from germline, CDR1 is MNHEY and CDR2 is SMNVEV (reference sequence). The CDR3 protein is CASSFKDRGTQYF. CDR3 sequence (DNA): TGTGCCAGCAGTTTTAAGGACCGAGGGACCCAGTACTTC.

CDR3 in amino acids: CASTQGILDYEQYF. In DNA, the CDR3 is TGTGCCAGCACCCAGGGGATCCTGGACTACGAGCAGTACTTC. V is TRBV21-1 and J is TRBJ2-7; TRBD1 was called by the table and not checked on the DNA. TRBV21-1 is noted as a pseudogene. The CDR3 consists of 14 residues.

The chain carries TRBV6-4 and TRBJ2-1; D uncertain. V lost 7 bases, J lost 0 bases, and 10 bases lay in between. The CDR3 totals 14 residues. Germline loops: CDR1 MRHNA, CDR2 SNTAGT. The CDR3 nucleotides read TGTGCCAGCATAGACACAGACTCCTACAATGAGCAGTTCTTC. Translated, it gives CASIDTDSYNEQFF.

This clone turned up a few times. The CDR3 reads CASSPPGVTPSGNTIYF. The CDR3 DNA is TGTGCCAGCTCACCACCTGGGGTAACCCCCTCTGGAAACACCATATATTTT. The rearrangement links TRBV18 to TRBJ1-3, with unresolved D. The CDR3 spans 17 residues. Trimming took 0 bases from V and 0 from J, leaving 12 bases between them. Germline values: CDR1 KGHSH, CDR2 LQKENI.

The V call is TRBV28, the J call TRBJ1-5; D uncertain. V was clipped by 3 bases and J by 6 bases, with 6 bases between them. The CDR3 contains 12 residues. The germline V gene encodes CDR1 MDHEN and CDR2 SYDVKM. Here the CDR3 DNA reads TGTGCCAGCAGTTTGGTGGGTCAGCCCCAGCATTTT. Translation: CASSLVGQPQHF.

The chain carries TRBV6-5 and TRBJ1-2, with D perhaps TRBD1 (6 bases). Germline loops: CDR1 MNHEY, CDR2 SVGAGI. This CDR3 is built from 13 residues. V lost 6 bases and J 2 bases, leaving 10 bases between the germline ends. The CDR3 DNA is TGTGCCAGCAGCCCCGGGACAAACTATGGCTACACCTTC. Protein: CASSPGTNYGYTF.

The rearrangement uses TRBV7-9 and TRBJ1-1; D gene uncertain. The germline V and J ends were trimmed by 0 bases and 8 bases, with 13 bases remaining between them. This CDR3 contains 14 residues. CDR1 is SEHNR and CDR2 is FQNEAQ in the germline V gene (reference sequence). Written as DNA, the CDR3 is TGTGCCAGCAGCTTAGCTTTTAGGTCCTACGAAGCTTTCTTT. Its protein is CASSLAFRSYEAFF.

The CDR3 here is CASSRAVGARTEAFF. Written as DNA, the CDR3 is TGCGCCAGCAGCCGAGCGGTGGGGGCGCGAACTGAAGCTTTCTTT. V usage is TRBV4-1 and J usage is TRBJ1-1; a possible D gene is TRBD1 (6 bases). The germline V gene encodes CDR1 MGHRA and CDR2 YSYEKL. V lost 4 bases to trimming and J lost 5 bases, with 17 bases between them. The CDR3 spans 15 residues.

The rearrangement uses TRBV7-2 and TRBJ2-3; 14 bases match TRBD2. V lost 0 bases, J lost 4 bases, and 3 bases stayed unmatched. The CDR3 is 17 amino acids. The germline V gene has CDR1 SGHTA and CDR2 FQGNSA. The CDR3 spells CASSLARLAGGADTQYF. As DNA, the CDR3 is TGTGCCAGCAGCTTAGCCCGACTAGCGGGAGGGGCAGATACGCAGTATTTT.

This clone was picked up a small number of times. The V and J genes are TRBV7-9 and TRBJ2-5, with TRBD2 as a possible D gene (6 bases). Trimming took off 7 bases at V and 4 bases at J, with 22 bases between the two ends. CDR1 and CDR2 (germline): SEHNR, FQNEAQ (reference sequence). The CDR3 consists of 16 residues. CDR3: CASTKSEAGFTETQYF. DNA for the CDR3: TGTGCCAGCACCAAGAGTGAGGCGGGATTTACAGAGACCCAGTACTTC.

The chain recombines TRBV12-5 with TRBJ2-2; possibly TRBD1 for D (6 bases). Trimming stripped 5 bases from V and 0 bases from J, with 10 bases between. CDR3 length: 15 amino acids. Germline CDR1 reads LGHNT; CDR2 reads FRNRAP. The CDR3 nucleotides read TGTGCTAGTGGTCTCCGGGACACGAACACCGGGGAGCTGTTTTTT. Translated, it gives CASGLRDTNTGELFF.

The V gene is TRBV20-1, the J gene TRBJ1-2; D is undetermined. The CDR3 contains 13 residues. Germline values: CDR1 DFQATT, CDR2 SNEGSKA (reference sequence). V gave up 3 bases and J gave up 0 bases, with 8 bases separating them. The CDR3, as DNA: TGCAGTGCTAGTATGGAATCTAACTATGGCTACACCTTC. This sequence encodes CSASMESNYGYTF.

The chain uses TRBV6-2 or TRBV6-3 and TRBJ1-2; the match to TRBD1 covers 11 bases. This CDR3 spans 17 amino acids. V lost 4 bases to trimming and J lost 0 bases; unmatched junction nucleotides: 7. Germline loops: CDR1 MNHEY, CDR2 SVGEGT. For the CDR3, the DNA is TGTGCCAGCAGTTCGGACAGGGGGCTGAAAGCTAACTATGGCTACACCTTC. Protein sequence: CASSSDRGLKANYGYTF.